This T cell receptor (beta chain) was profiled in a study of blood T cell repertoires in COVID-19. Germline loops: CDR1 LNHNV, CDR2 YYDKDF (reference sequence). The CDR3 extends over 14 amino acids. V was trimmed by 5 bases and J by 0 bases, leaving 7 bases between them. Here immunoSEQ multiplex PCR was the method, and the copy in TCRdb shows in-frame clones only, minus some. In the table there are fewer than 250,000 clones, around four fifths of which are singletons. The gene calls are TRBV15 and TRBJ1-4; D unclear. This clonotype originated in a woman in her sixties or seventies with active or convalescent COVID-19. Sequences were obtained from peripheral blood. The CDR3 sequence is CATSWQATNEKLFF. CDR3 bases: TGTGCCACCAGCTGGCAAGCAACTAATGAAAAACTGTTTTTT. Variable domain in full (rest from reference TRBV15 and TRBJ1-4): DAMVIQNPRYQVTQFGKPVTLSCSQTLNHNVMYWYQQKSSQAPKLLFHYYDKDFNNEADTPDNFQSRRPNTSFCFLDIRSPGLGDTAMYLCATSWQATNEKLFFGSGTQLSVL.